This T cell receptor beta chain was profiled in a study of blood T cell repertoires in COVID-19. The overall study: The United States, Italy and Spain supplied acute and convalescent COVID-19 samples. Sample material is recorded as cDNA or gDNA derived from T cells, B-cell-depleted T cells, or PBMCs.

Trimming cost V 4 bases and J 0 bases, with 10 bases left between them. This CDR3 has 15 residues. Germline CDR1 and CDR2: SNHLY and FYNNEI. In the original workflow: Reference gene primer amplification yielded estimated nucleated cell counts. Profiling relied on immunoSEQ multiplex PCR, and the TCRdb table lists in-frame clones only, not all of them. D and trimming come from the DNA, and the V and J calls and clone size come from that table. The table shows around 180,000 clones, with 85% to 90% occurring only once. Sequencing input: peripheral blood. The TCR comes from a woman under 40 with active or convalescent COVID-19. This rearrangement joins TRBV2 to TRBJ1-5; no clear D. The DNA of the CDR3 is TGTGCCAGCAGTGTCCAGGCTAATAGCAATCAGCCCCAGCATTTT. Its translation: CASSVQANSNQPQHF.